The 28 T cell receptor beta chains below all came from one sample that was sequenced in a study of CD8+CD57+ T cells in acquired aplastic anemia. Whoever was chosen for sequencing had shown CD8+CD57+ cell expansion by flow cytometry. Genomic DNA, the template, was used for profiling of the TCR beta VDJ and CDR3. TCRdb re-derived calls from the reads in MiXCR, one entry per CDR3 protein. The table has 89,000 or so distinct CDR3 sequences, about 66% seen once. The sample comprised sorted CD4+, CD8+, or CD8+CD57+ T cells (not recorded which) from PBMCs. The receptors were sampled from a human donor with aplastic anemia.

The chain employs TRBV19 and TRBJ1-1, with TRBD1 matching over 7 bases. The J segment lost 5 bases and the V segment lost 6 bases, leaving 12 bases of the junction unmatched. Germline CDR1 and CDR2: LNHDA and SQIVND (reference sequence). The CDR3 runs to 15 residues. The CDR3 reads CASRRAGGSVTEAFF. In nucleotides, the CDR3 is TGTGCCAGTAGGCGAGCAGGGGGGTCGGTAACTGAAGCTTTCTTT.

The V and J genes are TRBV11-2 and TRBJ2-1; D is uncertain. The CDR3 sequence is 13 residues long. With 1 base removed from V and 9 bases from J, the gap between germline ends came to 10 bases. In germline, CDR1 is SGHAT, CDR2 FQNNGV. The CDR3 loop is CASSLAQPSEQFF. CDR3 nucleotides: TGTGCCAGCAGCTTAGCTCAGCCTAGTGAGCAGTTCTTC.

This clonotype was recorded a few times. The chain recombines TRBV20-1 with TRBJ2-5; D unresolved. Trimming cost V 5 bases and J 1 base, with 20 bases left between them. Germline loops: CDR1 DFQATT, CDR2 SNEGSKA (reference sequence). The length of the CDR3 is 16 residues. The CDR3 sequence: CSAVPGSLNPQETQYF. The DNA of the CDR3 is TGCAGTGCTGTCCCCGGCAGTCTAAATCCCCAAGAGACCCAGTACTTC.

As DNA, the CDR3 is TGCGCCAGCTCCGAGCGGGGGGACGACTATGGCTACACCTTC. Translating gives CASSERGDDYGYTF. The chain carries TRBV10-2 and TRBJ1-2; possibly TRBD1 for D (5 bases). Per the germline V gene, CDR1 is WSHSY and CDR2 is SAAADI. V gave up 8 bases and J gave up 3 bases, with 16 bases separating them. The CDR3 extends over 14 amino acids.

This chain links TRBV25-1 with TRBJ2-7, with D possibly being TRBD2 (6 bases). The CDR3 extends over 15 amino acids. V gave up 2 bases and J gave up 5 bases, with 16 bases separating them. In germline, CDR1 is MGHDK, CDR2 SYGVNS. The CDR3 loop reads CASSEDLRGRDEQYF. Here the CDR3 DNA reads TGTGCCAGCAGTGAAGACTTGCGGGGAAGGGACGAGCAGTACTTC.

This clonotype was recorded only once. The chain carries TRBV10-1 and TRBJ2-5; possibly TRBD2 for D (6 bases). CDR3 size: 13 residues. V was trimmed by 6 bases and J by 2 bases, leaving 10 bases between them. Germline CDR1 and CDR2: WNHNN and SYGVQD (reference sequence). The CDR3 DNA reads TGCGCCAGCAGCAGGGACTGGCAAGAGACCCAGTACTTC. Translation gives CASSRDWQETQYF.

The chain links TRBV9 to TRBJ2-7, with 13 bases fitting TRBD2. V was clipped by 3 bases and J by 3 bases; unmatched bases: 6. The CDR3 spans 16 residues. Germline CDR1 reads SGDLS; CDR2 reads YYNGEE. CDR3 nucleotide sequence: TGTGCCAGCAGCGGAACTAGCGGGAGGGCCGTCTACGAGCAGTACTTC. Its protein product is CASSGTSGRAVYEQYF.

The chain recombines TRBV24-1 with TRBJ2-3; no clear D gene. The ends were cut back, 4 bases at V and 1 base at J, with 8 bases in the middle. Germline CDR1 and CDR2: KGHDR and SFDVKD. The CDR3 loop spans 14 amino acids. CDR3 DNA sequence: TGTGCCACCAGTGACCGTGCAGGCACAGATACGCAGTATTTT. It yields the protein CATSDRAGTDTQYF.

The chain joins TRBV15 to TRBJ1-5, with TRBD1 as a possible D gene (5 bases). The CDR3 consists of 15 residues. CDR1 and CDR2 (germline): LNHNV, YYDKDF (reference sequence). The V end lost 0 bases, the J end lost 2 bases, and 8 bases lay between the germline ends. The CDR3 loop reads CATSRDLQGNQPQHF. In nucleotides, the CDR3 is TGTGCCACCAGCAGAGATCTACAGGGCAATCAGCCCCAGCATTTT.

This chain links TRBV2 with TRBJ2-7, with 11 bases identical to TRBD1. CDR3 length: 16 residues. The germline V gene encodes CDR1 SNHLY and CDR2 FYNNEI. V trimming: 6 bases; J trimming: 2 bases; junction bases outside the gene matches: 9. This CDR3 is CASRAVPGQGAYEQYF. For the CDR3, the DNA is TGTGCCAGCAGGGCCGTACCGGGACAGGGGGCCTACGAGCAGTACTTC. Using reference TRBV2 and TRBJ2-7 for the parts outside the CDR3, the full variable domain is EPEVTQTPSHQVTQMGQEVILRCVPISNHLYFYWYRQILGQKVEFLVSFYNNEISEKSEIFDDQFSVERPDGSNFTLKIRSTKLEDSAMYFCASRAVPGQGAYEQYFGPGTRLTVT.

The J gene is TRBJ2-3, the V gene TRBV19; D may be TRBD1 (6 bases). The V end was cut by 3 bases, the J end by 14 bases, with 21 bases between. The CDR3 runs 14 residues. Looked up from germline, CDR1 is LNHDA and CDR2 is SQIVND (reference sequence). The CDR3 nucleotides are TGTGCCAGTAGTATCAAAACAGGGCCCCAACGGCGGTATTTT. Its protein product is CASSIKTGPQRRYF.

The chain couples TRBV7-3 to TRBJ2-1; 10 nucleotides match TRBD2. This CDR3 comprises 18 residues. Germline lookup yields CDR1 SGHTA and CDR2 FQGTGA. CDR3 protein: CATSLLAGDGGSYNEQFF. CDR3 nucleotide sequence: TGTGCTACAAGCCTTCTAGCGGGGGACGGGGGGTCCTACAATGAGCAGTTCTTC.

CDR3: CAISGTSGRISNEQFF. In DNA, the CDR3 is TGTGCCATCAGTGGGACTAGCGGGAGGATTAGCAATGAGCAGTTCTTC. The V call is TRBV10-3, the J call TRBJ2-1; 14 bases align to TRBD2. The CDR3 is 16 amino acids. Germline CDR1 is ENHRY and CDR2 is SYGVKD. J was trimmed by 6 bases and V by 4 bases; bases with no gene match: 5.

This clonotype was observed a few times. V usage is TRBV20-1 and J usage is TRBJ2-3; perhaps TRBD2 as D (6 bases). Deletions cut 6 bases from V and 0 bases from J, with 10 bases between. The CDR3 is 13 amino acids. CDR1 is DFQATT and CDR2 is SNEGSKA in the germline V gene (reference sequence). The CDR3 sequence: CSARTTSTDTQYF. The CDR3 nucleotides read TGCAGTGCCAGGACTACTAGCACAGATACGCAGTATTTT.

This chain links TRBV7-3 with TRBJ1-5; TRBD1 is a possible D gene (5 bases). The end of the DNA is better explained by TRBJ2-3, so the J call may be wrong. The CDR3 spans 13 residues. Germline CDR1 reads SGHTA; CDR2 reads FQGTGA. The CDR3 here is CASSPQGNQPQYF. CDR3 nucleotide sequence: TGTGCCAGCAGCCCGCAGGGAAATCAGCCCCAGTATTTT.

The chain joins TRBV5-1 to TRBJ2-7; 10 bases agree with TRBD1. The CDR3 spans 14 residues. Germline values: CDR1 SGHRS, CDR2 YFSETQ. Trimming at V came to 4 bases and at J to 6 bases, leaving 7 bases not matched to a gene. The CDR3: CASSATGTGAEQYF. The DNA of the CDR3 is TGCGCCAGCAGCGCCACCGGGACAGGGGCCGAGCAGTACTTC.

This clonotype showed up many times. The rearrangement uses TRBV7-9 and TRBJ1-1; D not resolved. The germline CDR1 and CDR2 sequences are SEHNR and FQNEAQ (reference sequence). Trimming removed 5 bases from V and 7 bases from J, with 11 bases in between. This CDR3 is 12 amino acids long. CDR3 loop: CASSVGTFEAFF. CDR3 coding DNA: TGTGCCAGCAGCGTTGGTACATTTGAAGCTTTCTTT.

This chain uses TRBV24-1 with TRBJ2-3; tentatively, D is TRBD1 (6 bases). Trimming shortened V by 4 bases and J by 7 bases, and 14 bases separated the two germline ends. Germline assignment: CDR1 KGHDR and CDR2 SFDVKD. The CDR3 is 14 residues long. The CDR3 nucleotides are TGTGCCACCAGTGACCCGGGACATTTACATACGCAGTATTTT. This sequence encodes CATSDPGHLHTQYF.

The CDR3 bases are TGCAGTGCTAGAGGAGGGGTGGGACAATACGAGCAGTACTTC. This gives the protein CSARGGVGQYEQYF. V and J are TRBV20-1 and TRBJ2-7, with D tentatively TRBD1 (6 bases). The CDR3 has 14 residues. The germline gives CDR1 DFQATT, CDR2 SNEGSKA (reference sequence). With 1 base removed from V and 4 bases from J, the gap between germline ends came to 14 bases.

The CDR3 DNA reads as TGCAGTGCTAGTCCCGGTGGGACCCAGTACTTC. Translation gives CSASPGGTQYF. The rearrangement links TRBV20-1 to TRBJ2-5; D is ambiguous. This CDR3 comprises 11 residues. V gave up 3 bases and J gave up 7 bases, with 9 bases separating them. In germline, CDR1 is DFQATT, CDR2 SNEGSKA (reference sequence).

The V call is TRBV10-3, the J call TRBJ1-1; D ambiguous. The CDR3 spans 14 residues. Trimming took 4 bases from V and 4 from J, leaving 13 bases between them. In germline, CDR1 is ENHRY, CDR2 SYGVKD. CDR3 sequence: CAISAKAVGTEAFF. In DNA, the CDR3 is TGTGCCATCAGTGCCAAGGCTGTTGGCACTGAAGCTTTCTTT.

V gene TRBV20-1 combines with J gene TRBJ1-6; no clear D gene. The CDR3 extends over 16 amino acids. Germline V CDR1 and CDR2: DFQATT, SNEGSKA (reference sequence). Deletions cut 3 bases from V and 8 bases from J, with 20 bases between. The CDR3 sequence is CSASPIKAIDYSPLHF. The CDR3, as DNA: TGCAGTGCTAGTCCGATAAAGGCCATAGATTATTCACCCCTCCACTTT.

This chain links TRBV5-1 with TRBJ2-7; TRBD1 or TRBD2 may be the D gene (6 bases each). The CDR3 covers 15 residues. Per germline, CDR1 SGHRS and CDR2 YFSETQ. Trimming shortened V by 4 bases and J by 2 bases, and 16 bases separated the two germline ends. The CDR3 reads CASSVGGTPTYEQYF. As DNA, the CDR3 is TGCGCCAGCAGCGTAGGCGGGACACCAACCTACGAGCAGTACTTC.

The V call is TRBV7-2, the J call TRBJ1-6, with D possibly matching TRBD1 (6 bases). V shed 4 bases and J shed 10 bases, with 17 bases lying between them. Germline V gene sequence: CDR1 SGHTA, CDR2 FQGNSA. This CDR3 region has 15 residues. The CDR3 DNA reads TGTGCCAGCAGCTCTCTAGCGGGGGGGCGGTCACCCCTCCACTTT. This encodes CASSSLAGGRSPLHF.

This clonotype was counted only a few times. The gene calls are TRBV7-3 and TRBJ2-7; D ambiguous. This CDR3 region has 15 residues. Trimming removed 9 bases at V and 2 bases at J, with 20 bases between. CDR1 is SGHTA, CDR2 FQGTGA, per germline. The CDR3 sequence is CARNRWLPATYEQYF. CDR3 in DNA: TGTGCCAGGAACCGTTGGCTACCCGCAACCTACGAGCAGTACTTC. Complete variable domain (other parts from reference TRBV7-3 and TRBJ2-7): GAGVSQTPSNKVTEKGKYVELRCDPISGHTALYWYRQSLGQGPEFLIYFQGTGAADDSGLPNDRFFAVRPEGSVSTLKIQRTERGDSAVYLCARNRWLPATYEQYFGPGTRLTVT.

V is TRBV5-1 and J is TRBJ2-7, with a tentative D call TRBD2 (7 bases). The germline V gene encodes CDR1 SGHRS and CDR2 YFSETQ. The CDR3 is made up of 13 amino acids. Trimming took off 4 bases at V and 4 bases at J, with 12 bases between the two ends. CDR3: CASSGGAGYEQYF. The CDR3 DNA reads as TGCGCCAGCAGCGGGGGGGCAGGATACGAGCAGTACTTC.

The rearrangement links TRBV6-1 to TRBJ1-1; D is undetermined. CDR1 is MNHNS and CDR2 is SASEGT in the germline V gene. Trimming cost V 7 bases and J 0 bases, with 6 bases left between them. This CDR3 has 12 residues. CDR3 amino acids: CASTAMNTEAFF. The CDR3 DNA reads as TGTGCCAGCACGGCCATGAACACTGAAGCTTTCTTT.

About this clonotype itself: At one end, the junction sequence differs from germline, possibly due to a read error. The CDR3 sequence is CASSFTQGF. CDR3 coding DNA: TGTGCCAGCAGCTTTACCCAGGGTTTT. The gene calls are TRBV7-9 and TRBJ2-2; tentative D call: TRBD1 (5 bases). Germline CDR1 SEHNR, CDR2 FQNEAQ (reference sequence). The CDR3 length is 9 residues.